The source of this T cell receptor (beta chain) is a study of OX40 agonist ivuxolimab in advanced cancers. Findings of the study overall: In general, CD8+ T cells held more expanded clones than CD4+ did, on average. At doses 0.1 to 3.0 mg/kg, CD4+ and CD8+ clones expanded.

The table came from immunoSEQ multiplex PCR; TCRdb's copy has only in-frame clones and leaves some out. Of 60,000 to 90,000 clones listed, 65% to 90% are singletons. Notes on this clone: Antigen specificity is unknown.

Germline V gives CDR1 GTSNPN, CDR2 SVGIG (reference sequence). This CDR3 has 16 residues. V lost 2 bases and J 2 bases, leaving 16 bases between the germline ends. The specimen was CD4+ or CD8+ T cells sorted from blood, collected in a trial of the OX40 agonist ivuxolimab. This chain connects TRBV30 to TRBJ2-1; either TRBD1 or TRBD2 may fit D (9 bases each). The clonotype was recovered from an adult with an advanced solid tumor such as melanoma, head and neck, liver or kidney cancer. CDR3 in DNA: TGTGCCTGGAGTCCTAGCGGGACAGGGACCTACAATGAGCAGTTCTTC. The encoded protein is CAWSPSGTGTYNEQFF.